Included here is one T cell receptor beta chain sequence, with context. Antigen: not known. With 1 base removed from V and 1 base from J, the gap between germline ends came to 10 bases. The CDR3 consists of 15 residues. Germline V gene sequence: CDR1 MNHNY, CDR2 SVGAGI (reference sequence). In the PCR, 60 Vbeta and 13 Jbeta primers were used. Assay used: immunoSEQ multiplex PCR; TCRdb lists only in-frame clones, some missing. Here the sample table reports 200,000 to 250,000 clones. The data were taken from a study of cytomegalovirus exposure and HLA in healthy donors. Study results and caveats: Productive rates of about 90% or about 30% were seen for most TCR beta V segments in an earlier analysis. The Asian-associated ancestry cluster reportedly had fewer N-insertions than the approximately 670-donor mean in a later analysis. Associated with cytomegalovirus, according to the listing, were some 150 TCR beta chains.

The sequence was obtained from a woman younger than 45 in good health and CMV-seropositive. The rearrangement uses TRBV6-6 and TRBJ1-1, with D uncertain. Sequenced material: PBMCs. Here the CDR3 reads CASSYFTGSNTEAFF. In nucleotides, the CDR3 is TGTGCCAGCAGTTACTTCACCGGGTCGAACACTGAAGCTTTCTTT.